The source of this T cell receptor (beta chain) is a study of T cell responses to AZD1222 COVID-19 vaccine. At the level of the study: Pooled together were second doses at about 4 or about 12 weeks. General observations from the study: Only after the peak T cell response were repertoires sampled. Recipients of AZD1222 seropositive at baseline numbered only 5 to 7. The donor group comprised mostly white British people and more females; the analysis possibly underestimated clonal diversity.

Repertoires were generated with immunoSEQ multiplex PCR, while TCRdb's copy carries only in-frame clones and drops some. Of roughly 62,000 clones in the sample, 65% to 80% were seen once. With respect to this clone: Its target is unknown.

This TCR was sampled from an adult in good health. The source material was peripheral blood, sampled on day 0 of AZD1222 vaccination.

The CDR3 here is CASSQRGETQYF. The CDR3 DNA follows: TGTGCCAGCAGCCAGAGGGGAGAGACCCAGTACTTC. This chain joins TRBV3-1 (or the pseudogene TRBV3-2) and TRBJ2-5; D is possibly TRBD1 or TRBD2 (5 bases each). In germline, CDR1 is LGHDT, CDR2 YNNKEL (reference sequence). CDR3 length equals 12 residues. The ends were cut back, 3 bases at V and 4 bases at J, with 6 bases in the middle.